Listed below are T cell receptor beta chains from one sample, sequenced in a study of cytomegalovirus exposure and HLA in healthy donors. Here immunoSEQ multiplex PCR was the method, and the copy in TCRdb shows in-frame clones only, minus some. This table lists 50,000 to 70,000 clones. Sequenced: PBMCs. The receptors stem from a woman under 30 in good health and CMV-seronegative. Both conserved end residues are trimmed from each CDR3. The D gene is left open where the match is weak.

d_gene	j_gene	v_gene	CDR3aa
.	TRBJ2-7	TRBV4-1	ASSQEGGAYYEQY
.	TRBJ2-5	TRBV29-1	SVEVERYQETQY
.	TRBJ1-2	TRBV29-1	SVEVAGGGYT
.	TRBJ2-3	TRBV25-1	ASSERSGYTDTQY
TRBD2	TRBJ2-2	TRBV6-5	ASSYGEGGELF
.	TRBJ2-3	TRBV10-1	ARGQGTDTQY
TRBD1	TRBJ1-5	TRBV6-1	ASSDRGQGQPQH
TRBD1	TRBJ2-7	TRBV28	ASSSRDRATYEQY
.	TRBJ1-1	TRBV5-4	ASTVRARAINTEAF
.	TRBJ1-2	TRBV5-6	ASRLGRGNYGYT
.	TRBJ2-7	TRBV6-1	ASSAQEHYEQY
.	TRBJ1-5	TRBV5-5	ASSFKGKGQPQH
.	TRBJ1-5	TRBV4-1	ASSHEGGGQPQH
.	TRBJ1-1	TRBV7-8	ASSPNSGDTEAF
.	TRBJ1-2	TRBV5-5	ASSLQEYGYT
.	TRBJ2-5	TRBV18	ASSPPGRETQY
.	TRBJ2-7	TRBV5-6	ASSLADRPLYEQY
.	TRBJ2-3	TRBV6-1	ASSNLDRDLTQY
.	TRBJ2-7	TRBV2	ASSPGARDEQY
.	TRBJ2-7	TRBV19	ASSIPGSEQY
TRBD2	TRBJ2-1	TRBV14	ASSPLLAGIDNEQF
TRBD1	TRBJ2-1	TRBV5-1	ASSFGGTGERNEQF
TRBD1	TRBJ2-7	TRBV6-1	ASSLRRRGLDEQY
.	TRBJ2-5	TRBV28	ASSRGHQETQY
.	TRBJ2-7	TRBV28	ASSLPQAGPREQY
.	TRBJ2-1	TRBV4-1	ASSVTGSSYNEQF
TRBD2	TRBJ2-7	TRBV30	AWRGRGRGYEQY